The text below deals with one T cell receptor beta chain. A read error is possible here, since a much larger clone lies one base away. This sample was taken from a study of CDR3 diversity in severe acne. The CDR3 covers 16 residues. Germline V gene sequence: CDR1 SGHVS, CDR2 FQNEAQ. MiXCR, run by TCRdb on the PCR reads, gives a single entry per CDR3 protein. The sample includes tens of thousands of distinct CDR3 sequences, about 49% of them seen just once. The sample was blood. This receptor was identified in a male donor with severe acne vulgaris. V gene TRBV7-8 combines with J gene TRBJ1-6; TRBD1 agrees at 7 bases. The CDR3, as DNA: TGTGCCGGCAGCAAGGGGGCTAGCTCCTATAATTCACCCCTCCACTTT. It translates to CAGSKGASSYNSPLHF.